One and the same sample provided the 25 T cell receptor beta chains below, sequenced in a study of blood T cell repertoires in COVID-19. Assay: immunoSEQ multiplex PCR; the TCRdb copy retains only in-frame clones and omits some. The table records some 40,000 clones, 91% of them present only once. Sequencing input: peripheral blood. The source of these receptors is a man aged 50 to 59 with active COVID-19.

DNA for the CDR3: TGTGCCAGCAGTGCCAAAAGACAGGGGGGGAGGCCGAACACTGAAGCTTTCTTT. Translation: CASSAKRQGGRPNTEAFF. V usage is TRBV25-1 and J usage is TRBJ1-1; 9 nucleotides line up with TRBD1. The CDR3 has 18 residues. The germline V gene has CDR1 MGHDK and CDR2 SYGVNS. The ends lost 4 bases at V and 1 base at J; junction bases unmatched: 13.

In its sample, this clone was seen once. This CDR3 reads CASSLGWRGETQYF. The CDR3 nucleotides are TGTGCCAGCAGTTTAGGGTGGCGGGGAGAGACCCAGTACTTC. The chain has TRBV27 and TRBJ2-5; D possibly corresponds to TRBD2 (6 bases). Germline V gene lookup returns CDR1 MNHEY and CDR2 SMNVEV (reference sequence). Deletions cut 2 bases from V and 4 bases from J, with 11 bases between. CDR3 length equals 14 residues.

This clone was picked up one time. The gene calls are TRBV7-6 and TRBJ2-5; D is perhaps TRBD1 (6 bases). Germline CDR1 SGHVS, CDR2 FNYEAQ. Trimming removed 5 bases at V and 5 bases at J, with 9 bases between. The CDR3 spans 12 residues. The CDR3 sequence: CASSLQGETQYF. The DNA of the CDR3 is TGTGCCAGCAGCCTCCAGGGGGAGACCCAGTACTTC.

This chain uses TRBV5-1 with TRBJ1-6; a weak D match, TRBD1 (6 bases). Trimming pared 3 bases from V and 7 bases from J, leaving 11 bases between. From germline, CDR1 is SGHRS and CDR2 YFSETQ. The CDR3 consists of 14 residues. CDR3 in amino acids: CASSSGQSNSPLHF. DNA for the CDR3: TGCGCCAGCAGCTCTGGACAGTCCAATTCACCCCTCCACTTT.

The chain employs TRBV7-2 and TRBJ1-2; TRBD1 matches at 7 bases. CDR1 and CDR2 from the germline V gene are SGHTA and FQGNSA. The ends lost 5 bases at V and 5 bases at J; junction bases unmatched: 11. The CDR3 covers 15 residues. Here the CDR3 DNA reads TGTGCCAGCAGCAAGGCCGGGACAGAGATATATGGCTACACCTTC. It is translated as CASSKAGTEIYGYTF.

V is TRBV15 and J is TRBJ1-2; D gene uncertain. CDR1 is LNHNV, CDR2 YYDKDF, per germline (reference sequence). This CDR3 region has 12 residues. V was clipped by 4 bases and J by 1 base, with 4 bases between them. The CDR3 here is CATSTSNYGYTF. For the CDR3, the DNA is TGTGCCACCAGCACTAGTAACTATGGCTACACCTTC.

This clone showed up just once. This rearrangement joins TRBV2 to TRBJ2-1, with D tentatively TRBD2 (5 bases). Germline CDR1 reads SNHLY; CDR2 reads FYNNEI. The V end was cut by 4 bases, the J end by 8 bases, with 6 bases between. This CDR3 region has 11 residues. The CDR3 DNA sequence: TGTGCCAGCAGTGCGGGGTATGAGCAGTTCTTC. This sequence encodes CASSAGYEQFF.

This chain links TRBV19 with TRBJ1-5, with D maybe TRBD1 (5 bases). The V end lost 5 bases, the J end lost 6 bases, and 11 bases lay between the germline ends. CDR1 is LNHDA, CDR2 SQIVND, per germline (reference sequence). The CDR3 is 13 amino acids. In DNA, the CDR3 is TGTGCCAGTAGTCCAGGAGGGGTTCAGCCCCAGCATTTT. Translating gives CASSPGGVQPQHF.

The rearrangement uses TRBV6-6 and TRBJ1-2; tentative D call: TRBD1 (5 bases). V lost 2 bases and J 8 bases, leaving 18 bases between the germline ends. From germline, CDR1 is MNHNY and CDR2 SVGAGI (reference sequence). CDR3 length equals 15 residues. In nucleotides, the CDR3 is TGTGCCAGCAGTTACCCCTGGGGTACAGGCGGAGGCTACACCTTC. Amino acids: CASSYPWGTGGGYTF.

The rearrangement links TRBV7-3 to TRBJ1-2, with D uncertain. V dropped 0 bases and J dropped 6 bases, with 11 bases sitting between them. Germline V CDR1 and CDR2: SGHTA, FQGTGA. The CDR3 consists of 14 residues. The CDR3 nucleotides are TGTGCCAGCAGCTTAACGTTAGAGGGAGATGGCTACACCTTC. This sequence encodes CASSLTLEGDGYTF.

V and J are TRBV11-2 and TRBJ1-1; the D gene is possibly TRBD1 (5 bases). Germline assignment: CDR1 SGHAT and CDR2 FQNNGV. V was cut by 3 bases and J by 5 bases, with 13 bases left in between. The CDR3 totals 14 residues. The CDR3 coding sequence is TGTGCCAGCAGCTTGTCTGATGGGGGGACTGAAGCTTTCTTT. It specifies CASSLSDGGTEAFF.

The chain recombines TRBV2 with TRBJ1-1; 7 nucleotides align to TRBD1. The CDR3 totals 13 residues. CDR1 is SNHLY and CDR2 is FYNNEI in the germline V gene. J lost 0 bases, V lost 7 bases, and 2 bases had no gene match. The CDR3 DNA follows: TGTGCCAGCACCCAGGGGGTGAACACTGAAGCTTTCTTT. This gives the protein CASTQGVNTEAFF.

The CDR3 spells CASSGGQALYGYTF. CDR3 coding DNA: TGTGCCAGCAGCGGAGGACAGGCCCTCTATGGCTACACCTTC. This rearrangement joins TRBV5-4 to TRBJ1-2; 7 bases match TRBD1. V lost 4 bases, J lost 4 bases, and 7 bases stayed unmatched. CDR1 and CDR2 from the germline V gene are SGHNT and YYREEE (reference sequence). The CDR3 spans 14 residues.

V usage is TRBV7-3 and J usage is TRBJ2-5; possible D gene TRBD2, 7 bases. The germline gives CDR1 SGHTA, CDR2 FQGTGA. The V gene lost 0 bases and the J gene lost 5 bases, with 10 bases spanning the gap. The CDR3 sequence is 14 residues long. The CDR3 coding sequence is TGTGCCAGCAGCTTAACGGGAGGGGGGGAGACCCAGTACTTC. Its translation is CASSLTGGGETQYF.

The CDR3 sequence is CASSTGFADYGYTF. The DNA for the CDR3 is TGCGCCAGCAGCACAGGGTTCGCGGACTATGGCTACACCTTC. This rearrangement joins TRBV5-1 to TRBJ1-2, with D possibly TRBD1 on 6 matching bases. Germline V gene lookup returns CDR1 SGHRS and CDR2 YFSETQ. Trimming left V 4 bases short and J 3 bases short, with 13 bases between. The CDR3 loop spans 14 amino acids.

The rearrangement links TRBV27 to TRBJ2-7; possibly TRBD1 for D (5 bases). Deletions cut 3 bases from V and 5 bases from J, with 17 bases between. The CDR3 extends over 15 amino acids. Germline lookup yields CDR1 MNHEY and CDR2 SMNVEV (reference sequence). The CDR3 spells CASSLFRGRADEQYF. The CDR3 DNA reads TGTGCCAGCAGTTTGTTTAGGGGCAGGGCGGACGAGCAGTACTTC.

The V gene is TRBV30, the J gene TRBJ2-3; 9 bases align to TRBD2. V lost 3 bases and J lost 0; bases outside the gene matches: 7. This CDR3 spans 16 amino acids. Germline CDR1 is GTSNPN and CDR2 is SVGIG (reference sequence). CDR3 sequence (DNA): TGTGCCTGGAGGCCCCTAGCGGGGCTAAGCACAGATACGCAGTATTTT. Its protein is CAWRPLAGLSTDTQYF.

The CDR3 reads CASSVRTSGSTDTQYF. CDR3 nucleotides: TGTGCCAGCAGCGTAAGGACTAGCGGTAGCACAGATACGCAGTATTTT. This rearrangement joins TRBV9 to TRBJ2-3; 10 nucleotides align to TRBD2. Germline V gene data show CDR1 as SGDLS and CDR2 as YYNGEE. There are 16 residues in the CDR3. After removal of 1 base from V and 0 bases from J, the junction contained 2 bases not matched to a gene.

The genes are TRBV12-3 or TRBV12-4 and TRBJ1-2; D gene ambiguous. Trimming shortened V by 2 bases and J by 7 bases, and 8 bases separated the two germline ends. The CDR3 loop spans 12 amino acids. Written as DNA, the CDR3 is TGTGCCAGCAGTTTACCGGGGTTTGGCTACACCTTC. Translated, it gives CASSLPGFGYTF.

This sequence joins TRBV6-2 or TRBV6-3 and TRBJ1-4; D is ambiguous. Per germline, CDR1 MNHEY and CDR2 SVGEGT. The CDR3 is made up of 16 amino acids. V was clipped by 2 bases and J by 3 bases, with 13 bases between them. CDR3 nucleotide sequence: TGTGCCAGCAGTTACGTTCGGGGTACGGCTAATGAAAAACTGTTTTTT. Translated: CASSYVRGTANEKLFF.

A few counts support this clone. The chain combines TRBV29-1 with TRBJ1-1; D perhaps matches TRBD1 (5 bases). Germline loops: CDR1 SQVTM, CDR2 ANQGSEA. V was clipped by 7 bases and J by 0 bases, with 18 bases between them. The CDR3 has 15 amino acids. In nucleotides, the CDR3 is TGCAGCGCCGGCCATGGGTGGGGCATGAACACTGAAGCTTTCTTT. Amino acid sequence: CSAGHGWGMNTEAFF.

This clone was seen once. The gene calls are TRBV7-8 and TRBJ1-5; D call uncertain. Germline loops: CDR1 SGHVS, CDR2 FQNEAQ. V was shortened by 4 bases and J by 1 base, with 14 bases between the two germline ends. This CDR3 region has 16 residues. CDR3 region: CASSSLRRESNQPQHF. CDR3 coding DNA: TGTGCCAGCAGCTCTCTGAGGAGGGAGAGCAATCAGCCCCAGCATTTT. The full variable domain, in which reference TRBV7-8 and TRBJ1-5 provide the parts outside the CDR3, is GAGVSQSPRYKVAKRGQDVALRCDPISGHVSLFWYQQALGQGPEFLTYFQNEAQLDKSGLPSDRFFAERPEGSVSTLKIQRTQQEDSAVYLCASSSLRRESNQPQHFGDGTRLSIL.

The genes are TRBV6-5 and TRBJ2-3; TRBD1 matches at 10 bases. The J segment lost 2 bases and the V segment lost 7 bases, leaving 6 bases of the junction unmatched. Germline CDR1 MNHEY, CDR2 SVGAGI. There are 15 residues in the CDR3. Written as DNA, the CDR3 is TGTGCCAGCACTCCCGGGACAGGGGCCACAGATACGCAGTATTTT. This codes for CASTPGTGATDTQYF.

J is TRBJ2-7 and V is TRBV5-6; the D gene is possibly TRBD1 (6 bases). Germline CDR1 and CDR2: SGHDT and YYEEEE. The CDR3 has 15 amino acids. V lost 4 bases and J lost 0, with 14 bases in between. The CDR3 DNA reads as TGTGCCAGCAGCGGCGGACAGTCATACTCCTACGAGCAGTACTTC. This encodes CASSGGQSYSYEQYF.

The chain couples TRBV4-1 to TRBJ1-1; 9 bases align to TRBD1. The CDR3 is 14 amino acids. From germline, CDR1 is MGHRA and CDR2 YSYEKL. With V trimmed by 6 bases and J by 0 bases, 2 bases remained unmatched. The CDR3 coding sequence is TGCGCCAGCAGGGACAGGGGCCTGAACACTGAAGCTTTCTTT. Amino acid sequence: CASRDRGLNTEAFF.